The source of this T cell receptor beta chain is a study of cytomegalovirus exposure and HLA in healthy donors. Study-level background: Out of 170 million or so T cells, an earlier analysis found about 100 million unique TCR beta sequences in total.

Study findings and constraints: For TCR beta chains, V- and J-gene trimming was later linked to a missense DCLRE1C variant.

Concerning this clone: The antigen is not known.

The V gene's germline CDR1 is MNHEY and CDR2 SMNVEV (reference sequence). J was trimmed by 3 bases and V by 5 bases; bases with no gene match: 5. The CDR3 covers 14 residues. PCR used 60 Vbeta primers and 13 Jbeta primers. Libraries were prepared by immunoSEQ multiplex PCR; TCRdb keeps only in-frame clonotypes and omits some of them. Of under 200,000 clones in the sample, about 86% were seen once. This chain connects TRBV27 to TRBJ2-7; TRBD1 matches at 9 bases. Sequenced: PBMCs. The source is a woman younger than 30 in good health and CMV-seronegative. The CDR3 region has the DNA TGTGCCAGCAGTCGATGGACAGGGGACTACGAGCAGTACTTC. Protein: CASSRWTGDYEQYF.